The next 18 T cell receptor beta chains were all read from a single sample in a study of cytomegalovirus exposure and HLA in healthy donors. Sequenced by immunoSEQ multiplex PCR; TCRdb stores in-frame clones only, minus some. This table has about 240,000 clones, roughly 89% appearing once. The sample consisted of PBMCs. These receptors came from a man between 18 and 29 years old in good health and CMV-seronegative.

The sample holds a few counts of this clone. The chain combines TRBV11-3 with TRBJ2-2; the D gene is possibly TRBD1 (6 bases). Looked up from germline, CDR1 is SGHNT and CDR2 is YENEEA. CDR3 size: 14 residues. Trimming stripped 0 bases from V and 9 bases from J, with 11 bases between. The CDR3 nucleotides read TGTGCCAGCAGCTTAGACAGGGGCCTCAGGGAGCTGTTTTTT. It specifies CASSLDRGLRELFF.

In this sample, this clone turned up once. CDR3 in DNA: TGTGCCAGCAGTTATTCCGGGTATCGGTCTAATGAGCAGTTCTTC. Translated: CASSYSGYRSNEQFF. The chain couples TRBV28 to TRBJ2-1; D not resolved. The CDR3 has 15 amino acids. V shed 4 bases and J shed 7 bases, with 17 bases lying between them. Germline-derived CDR1 and CDR2 are MDHEN and SYDVKM.

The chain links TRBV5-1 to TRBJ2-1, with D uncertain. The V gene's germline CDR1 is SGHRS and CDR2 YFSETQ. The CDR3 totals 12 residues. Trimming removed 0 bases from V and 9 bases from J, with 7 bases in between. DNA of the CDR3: TGCGCCAGCAGCTTGGGGGCCGGTGAGCAGTTCTTC. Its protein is CASSLGAGEQFF.

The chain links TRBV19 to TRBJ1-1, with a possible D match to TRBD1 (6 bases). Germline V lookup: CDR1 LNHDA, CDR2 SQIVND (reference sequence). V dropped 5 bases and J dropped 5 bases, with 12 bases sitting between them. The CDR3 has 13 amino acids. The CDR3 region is CASSGEGDTEAFF. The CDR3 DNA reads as TGTGCCAGTAGTGGGGAGGGGGATACTGAAGCTTTCTTT.

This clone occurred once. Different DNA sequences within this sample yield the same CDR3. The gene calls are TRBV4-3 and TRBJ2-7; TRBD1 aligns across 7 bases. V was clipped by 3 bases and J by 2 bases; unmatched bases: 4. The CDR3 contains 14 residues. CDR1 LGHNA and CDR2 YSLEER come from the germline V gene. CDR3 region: CASSQGQGAYEQYF. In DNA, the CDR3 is TGCGCCAGCAGCCAGGGGCAGGGGGCCTACGAGCAGTACTTC.

Written as DNA, the CDR3 is TGTGCCAGCAGTTCCACAGGGTTTTCTTCTTCCTACGAGCAGTACTTC. Translation gives CASSSTGFSSSYEQYF. The chain has TRBV28 and TRBJ2-7, with TRBD1 as a possible D gene (6 bases). Trimming removed 4 bases from V and 1 base from J, with 17 bases in between. Looked up from germline, CDR1 is MDHEN and CDR2 is SYDVKM. The CDR3 is 16 residues long. Combining the CDR3 with reference TRBV28 and TRBJ2-7 gives the whole variable domain DVKVTQSSRYLVKRTGEKVFLECVQDMDHENMFWYRQDPGLGLRLIYFSYDVKMKEKGDIPEGYSVSREKKERFSLILESASTNQTSMYLCASSSTGFSSSYEQYFGPGTRLTVT.

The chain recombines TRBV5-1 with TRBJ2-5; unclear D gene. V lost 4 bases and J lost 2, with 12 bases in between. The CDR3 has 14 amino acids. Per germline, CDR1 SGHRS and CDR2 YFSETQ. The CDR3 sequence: CASSLRSRQETQYF. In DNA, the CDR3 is TGCGCCAGCAGCCTTAGGTCTAGGCAAGAGACCCAGTACTTC.

The CDR3 DNA sequence: TGTGCCTGCCATCCGAGGGTGGTCCCAGCTTTCTTT. This translates into CACHPRVVPAFF. The chain is built from TRBV30 and TRBJ1-1; D is undetermined. V was trimmed by 6 bases and J by 10 bases, leaving 18 bases between them. Germline V lookup: CDR1 GTSNPN, CDR2 SVGIG (reference sequence). This CDR3 contains 12 residues.

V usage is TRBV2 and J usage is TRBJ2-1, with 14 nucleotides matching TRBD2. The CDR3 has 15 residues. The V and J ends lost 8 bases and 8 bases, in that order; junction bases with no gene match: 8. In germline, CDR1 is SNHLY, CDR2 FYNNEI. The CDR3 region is CASREGTSGSYEQFF. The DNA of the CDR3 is TGTGCCAGCCGGGAGGGGACTAGCGGGAGTTATGAGCAGTTCTTC.

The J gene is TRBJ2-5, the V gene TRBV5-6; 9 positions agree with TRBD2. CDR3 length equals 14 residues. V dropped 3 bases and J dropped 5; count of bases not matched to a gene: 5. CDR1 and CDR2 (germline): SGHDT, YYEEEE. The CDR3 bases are TGTGCCAGCAGCTGGACTAGCGCCCGGGAGACCCAGTACTTC. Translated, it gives CASSWTSARETQYF.

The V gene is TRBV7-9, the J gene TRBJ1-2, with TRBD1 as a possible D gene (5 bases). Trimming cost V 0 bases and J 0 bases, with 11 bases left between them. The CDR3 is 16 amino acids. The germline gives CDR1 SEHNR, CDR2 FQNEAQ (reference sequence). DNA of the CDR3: TGTGCCAGCAGCTTAGCCGTCAGGGAAGCTAACTATGGCTACACCTTC. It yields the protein CASSLAVREANYGYTF.

The CDR3 DNA reads TGTGCCAGCAGAACGGGGTCTGGCACAGATACGCAGTATTTT. Translated: CASRTGSGTDTQYF. This chain connects TRBV27 to TRBJ2-3, with D perhaps matching TRBD2 (5 bases). This CDR3 region has 14 residues. Per the germline V gene, CDR1 is MNHEY and CDR2 is SMNVEV (reference sequence). V gave up 6 bases and J gave up 1 base, with 11 bases separating them.

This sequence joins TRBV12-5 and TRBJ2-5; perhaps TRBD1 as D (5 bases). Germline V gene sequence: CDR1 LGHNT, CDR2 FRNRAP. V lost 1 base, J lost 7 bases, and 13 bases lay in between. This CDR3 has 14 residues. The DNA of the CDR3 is TGTGCTAGTGGTTTGGGACAGACGGTCGGGACCCAGTACTTC. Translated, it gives CASGLGQTVGTQYF.

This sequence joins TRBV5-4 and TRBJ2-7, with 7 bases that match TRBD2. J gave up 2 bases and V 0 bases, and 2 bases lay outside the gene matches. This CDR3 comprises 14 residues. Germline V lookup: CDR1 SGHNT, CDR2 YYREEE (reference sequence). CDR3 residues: CASSLGGRAYEQYF. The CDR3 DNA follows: TGTGCCAGCAGCTTGGGTGGGAGGGCCTACGAGCAGTACTTC. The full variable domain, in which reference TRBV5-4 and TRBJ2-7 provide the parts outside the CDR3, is ETGVTQSPTHLIKTRGQQVTLRCSSQSGHNTVSWYQQALGQGPQFIFQYYREEENGRGNFPPRFSGLQFPNYSSELNVNALELDDSALYLCASSLGGRAYEQYFGPGTRLTVT.

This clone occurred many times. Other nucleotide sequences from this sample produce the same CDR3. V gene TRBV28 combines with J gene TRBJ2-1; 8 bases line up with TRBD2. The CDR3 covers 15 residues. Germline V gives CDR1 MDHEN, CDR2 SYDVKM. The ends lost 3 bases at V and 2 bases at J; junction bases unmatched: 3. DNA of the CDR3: TGTGCCAGCAGTTTGGCTAGCGGGCCCTACAATGAGCAGTTCTTC. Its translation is CASSLASGPYNEQFF.

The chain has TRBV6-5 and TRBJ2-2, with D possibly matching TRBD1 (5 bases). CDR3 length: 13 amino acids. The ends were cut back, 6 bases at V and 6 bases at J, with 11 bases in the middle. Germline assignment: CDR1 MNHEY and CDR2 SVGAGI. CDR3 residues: CASRRRAAGELFF. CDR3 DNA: TGTGCCAGCAGACGCAGGGCGGCCGGGGAGCTGTTTTTT.

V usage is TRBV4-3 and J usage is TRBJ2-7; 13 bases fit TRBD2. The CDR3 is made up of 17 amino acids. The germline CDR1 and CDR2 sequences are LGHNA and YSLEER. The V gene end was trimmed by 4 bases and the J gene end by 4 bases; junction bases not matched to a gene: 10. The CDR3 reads CASSPNPGLAGQYEQYF. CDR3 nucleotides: TGCGCCAGCAGCCCCAATCCGGGACTAGCGGGACAATACGAGCAGTACTTC.

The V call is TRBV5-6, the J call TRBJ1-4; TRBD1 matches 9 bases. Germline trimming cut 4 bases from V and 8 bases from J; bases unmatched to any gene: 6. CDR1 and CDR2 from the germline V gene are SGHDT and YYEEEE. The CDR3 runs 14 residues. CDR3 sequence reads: CASSPGTGREKLFF. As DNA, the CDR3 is TGTGCCAGCAGCCCCGGGACAGGGCGAGAAAAACTGTTTTTT.